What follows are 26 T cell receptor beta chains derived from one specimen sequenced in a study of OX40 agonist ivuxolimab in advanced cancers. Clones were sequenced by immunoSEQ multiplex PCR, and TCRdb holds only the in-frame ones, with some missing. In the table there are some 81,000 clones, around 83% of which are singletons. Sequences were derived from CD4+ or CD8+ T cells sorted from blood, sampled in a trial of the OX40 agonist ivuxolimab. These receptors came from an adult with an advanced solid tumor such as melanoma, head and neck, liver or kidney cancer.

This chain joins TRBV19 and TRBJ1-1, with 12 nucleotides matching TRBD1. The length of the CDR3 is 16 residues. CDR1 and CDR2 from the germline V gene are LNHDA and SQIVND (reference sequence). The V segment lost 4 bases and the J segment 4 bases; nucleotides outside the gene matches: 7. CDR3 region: CASSKPPGQGATEAFF. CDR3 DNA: TGTGCCAGTAGTAAACCCCCGGGACAGGGGGCCACTGAAGCTTTCTTT.

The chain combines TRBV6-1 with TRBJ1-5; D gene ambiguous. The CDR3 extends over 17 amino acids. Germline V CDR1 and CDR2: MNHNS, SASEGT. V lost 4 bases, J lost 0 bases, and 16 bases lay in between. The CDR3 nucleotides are TGTGCCAGCAGTGGGACGGCCCTAGGTTATAGCAATCAGCCCCAGCATTTT. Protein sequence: CASSGTALGYSNQPQHF.

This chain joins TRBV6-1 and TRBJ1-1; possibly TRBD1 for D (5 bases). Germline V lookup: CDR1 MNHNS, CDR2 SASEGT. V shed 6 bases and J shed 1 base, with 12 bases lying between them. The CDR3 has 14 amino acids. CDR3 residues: CASRGRAGNTEAFF. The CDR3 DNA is TGTGCCAGCAGGGGGCGGGCAGGGAACACTGAAGCTTTCTTT.

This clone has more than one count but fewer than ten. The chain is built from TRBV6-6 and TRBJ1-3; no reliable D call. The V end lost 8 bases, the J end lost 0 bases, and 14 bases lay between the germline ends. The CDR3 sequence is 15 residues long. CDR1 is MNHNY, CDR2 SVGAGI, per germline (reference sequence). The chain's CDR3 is CASPTPFYSGNTIYF. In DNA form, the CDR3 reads TGTGCCAGCCCTACCCCGTTTTACTCTGGAAACACCATATATTTT.

The CDR3 reads CASSIPYDYSLYGYTF. For the CDR3, the DNA is TGTGCCAGTAGCATACCCTACGATTACAGTCTCTATGGCTACACCTTC. The chain is built from TRBV19 and TRBJ1-2; D gene ambiguous. Germline V gene sequence: CDR1 LNHDA, CDR2 SQIVND (reference sequence). V was trimmed by 6 bases and J by 4 bases, leaving 21 bases between them. The CDR3 totals 16 residues.

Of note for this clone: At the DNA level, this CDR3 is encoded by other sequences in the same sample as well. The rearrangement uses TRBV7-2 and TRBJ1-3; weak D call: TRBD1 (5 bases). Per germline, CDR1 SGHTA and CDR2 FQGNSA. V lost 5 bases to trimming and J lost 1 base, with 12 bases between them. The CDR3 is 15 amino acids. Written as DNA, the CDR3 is TGTGCCAGCAGCCCACCGGGGCGGTCTGGAAACACCATATATTTT. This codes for CASSPPGRSGNTIYF. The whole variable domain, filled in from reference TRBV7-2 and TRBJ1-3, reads GAGVSQSPSNKVTEKGKDVELRCDPISGHTALYWYRQSLGQGLEFLIYFQGNSAPDKSGLPSDRFSAERTGGSVSTLTIQRTQQEDSAVYLCASSPPGRSGNTIYFGEGSWLTVV.

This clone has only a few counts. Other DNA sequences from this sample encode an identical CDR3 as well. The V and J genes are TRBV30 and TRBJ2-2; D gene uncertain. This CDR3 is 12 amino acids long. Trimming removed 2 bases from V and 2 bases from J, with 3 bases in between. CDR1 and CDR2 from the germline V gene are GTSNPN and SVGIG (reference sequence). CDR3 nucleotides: TGTGCCTGGAGTCCCAACACCGGGGAGCTGTTTTTT. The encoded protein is CAWSPNTGELFF.

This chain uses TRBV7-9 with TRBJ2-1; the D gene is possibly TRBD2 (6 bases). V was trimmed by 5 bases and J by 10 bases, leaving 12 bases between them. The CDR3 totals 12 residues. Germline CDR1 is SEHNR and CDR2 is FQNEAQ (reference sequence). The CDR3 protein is CASSHSAGEQFF. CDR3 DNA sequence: TGTGCCAGCAGCCATTCAGCGGGCGAGCAGTTCTTC.

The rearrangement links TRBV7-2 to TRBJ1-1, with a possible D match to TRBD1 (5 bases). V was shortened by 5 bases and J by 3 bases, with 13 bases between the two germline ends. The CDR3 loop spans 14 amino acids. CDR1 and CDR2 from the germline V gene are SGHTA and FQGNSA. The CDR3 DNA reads TGTGCCAGCAGCGCCGACAGATTATACACTGAAGCTTTCTTT. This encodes CASSADRLYTEAFF.

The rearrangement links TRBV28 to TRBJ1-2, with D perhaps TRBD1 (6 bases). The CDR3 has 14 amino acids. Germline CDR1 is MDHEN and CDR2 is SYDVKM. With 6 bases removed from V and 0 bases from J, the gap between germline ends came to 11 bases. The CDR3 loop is CASRMTGTNYGYTF. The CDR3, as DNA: TGTGCCAGCAGGATGACAGGTACTAACTATGGCTACACCTTC.

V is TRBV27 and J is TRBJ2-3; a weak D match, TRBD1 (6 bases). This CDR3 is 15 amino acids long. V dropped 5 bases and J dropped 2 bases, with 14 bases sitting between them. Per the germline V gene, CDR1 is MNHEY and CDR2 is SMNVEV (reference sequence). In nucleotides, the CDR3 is TGTGCCAGCAGTCAAGGACAGTTAAACACAGATACGCAGTATTTT. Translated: CASSQGQLNTDTQYF.

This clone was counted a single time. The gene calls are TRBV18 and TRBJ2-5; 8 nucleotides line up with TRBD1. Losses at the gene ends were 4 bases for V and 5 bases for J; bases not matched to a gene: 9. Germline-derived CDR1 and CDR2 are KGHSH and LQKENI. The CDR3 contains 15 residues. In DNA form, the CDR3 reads TGTGCCAGCTCACAACTGACAGGGGAGTACGAGACCCAGTACTTC. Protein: CASSQLTGEYETQYF.

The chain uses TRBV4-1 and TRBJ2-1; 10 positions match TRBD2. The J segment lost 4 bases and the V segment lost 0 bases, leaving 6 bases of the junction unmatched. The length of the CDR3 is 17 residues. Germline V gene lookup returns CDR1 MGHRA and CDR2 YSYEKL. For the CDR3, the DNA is TGCGCCAGCAGCCAAGATAGGAGGACTAGCGGTTACAATGAGCAGTTCTTC. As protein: CASSQDRRTSGYNEQFF.

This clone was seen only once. The CDR3 sequence: CASGLTGGAETQYF. The DNA of the CDR3 is TGTGCTAGTGGCCTAACCGGAGGTGCGGAGACCCAGTACTTC. The chain has TRBV12-5 and TRBJ2-5; D is perhaps TRBD2 (5 bases). Germline-derived CDR1 and CDR2 are LGHNT and FRNRAP. The V end was cut by 6 bases, the J end by 5 bases, with 16 bases between. The CDR3 is made up of 14 amino acids.

The CDR3 region has the DNA TGTGCCAGCAGTGAAGACCGGAACACTGAAGCTTTCTTT. Its translation is CASSEDRNTEAFF. The chain employs TRBV6-1 and TRBJ1-1; no clear D. V was cut by 1 base and J by 1 base, with 4 bases left in between. Germline-derived CDR1 and CDR2 are MNHNS and SASEGT. The CDR3 consists of 13 residues.

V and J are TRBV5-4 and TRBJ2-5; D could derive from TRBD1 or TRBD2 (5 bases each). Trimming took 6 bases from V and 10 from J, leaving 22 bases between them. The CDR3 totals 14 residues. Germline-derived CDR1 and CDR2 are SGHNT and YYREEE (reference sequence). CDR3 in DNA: TGTGCCAGCACTCCCGGGACGGCGGTAAGGGACCAGTACTTC. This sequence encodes CASTPGTAVRDQYF.

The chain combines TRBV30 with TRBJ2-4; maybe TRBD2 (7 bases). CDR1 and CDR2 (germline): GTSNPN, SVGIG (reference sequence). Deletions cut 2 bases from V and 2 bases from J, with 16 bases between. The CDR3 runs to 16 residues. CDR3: CAWSPGGRGTKNIQYF. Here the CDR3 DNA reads TGTGCCTGGAGTCCCGGGGGGCGGGGTACCAAAAACATTCAGTACTTC.

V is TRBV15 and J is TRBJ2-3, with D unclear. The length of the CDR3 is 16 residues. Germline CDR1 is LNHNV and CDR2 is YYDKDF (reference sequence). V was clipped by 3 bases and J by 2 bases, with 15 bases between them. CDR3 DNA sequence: TGTGCCACCAGCAGCACCTACCGGCCCGCCACAGATACGCAGTATTTT. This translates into CATSSTYRPATDTQYF.

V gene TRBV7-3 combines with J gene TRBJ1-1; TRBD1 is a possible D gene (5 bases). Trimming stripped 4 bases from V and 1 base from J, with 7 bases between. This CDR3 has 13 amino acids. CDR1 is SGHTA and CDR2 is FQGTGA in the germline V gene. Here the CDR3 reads CASSSGQNTEAFF. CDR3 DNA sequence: TGTGCCAGCAGCTCAGGACAGAACACTGAAGCTTTCTTT.

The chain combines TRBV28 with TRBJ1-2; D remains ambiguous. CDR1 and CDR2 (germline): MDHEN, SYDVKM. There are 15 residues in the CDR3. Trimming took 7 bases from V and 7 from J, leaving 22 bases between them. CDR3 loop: CASNHPSDTYIGYTF. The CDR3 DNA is TGTGCCAGCAATCACCCTAGCGACACTTACATTGGCTACACCTTC.

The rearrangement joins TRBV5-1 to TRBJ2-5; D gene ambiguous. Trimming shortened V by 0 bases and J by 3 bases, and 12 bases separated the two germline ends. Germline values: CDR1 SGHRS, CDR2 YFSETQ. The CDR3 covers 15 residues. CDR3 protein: CASSLAHYREETQYF. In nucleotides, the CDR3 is TGCGCCAGCAGCTTGGCCCACTACAGAGAAGAGACCCAGTACTTC.

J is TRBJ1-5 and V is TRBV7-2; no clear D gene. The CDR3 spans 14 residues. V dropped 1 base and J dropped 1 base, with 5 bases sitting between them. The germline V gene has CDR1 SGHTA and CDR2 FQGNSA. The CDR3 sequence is CASSLDTSNQPQHF. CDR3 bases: TGTGCCAGCAGCTTAGACACAAGCAATCAGCCCCAGCATTTT.

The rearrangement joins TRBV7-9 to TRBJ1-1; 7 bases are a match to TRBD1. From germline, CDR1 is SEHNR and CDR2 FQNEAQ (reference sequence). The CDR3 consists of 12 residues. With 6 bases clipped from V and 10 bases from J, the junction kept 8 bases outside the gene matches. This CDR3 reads CASSTAGGIAFF. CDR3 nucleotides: TGTGCCAGCAGTACGGCAGGGGGGATAGCTTTCTTT.

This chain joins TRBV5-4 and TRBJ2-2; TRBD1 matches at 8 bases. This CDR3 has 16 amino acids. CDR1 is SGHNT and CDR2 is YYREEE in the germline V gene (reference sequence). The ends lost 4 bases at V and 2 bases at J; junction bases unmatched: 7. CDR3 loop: CASSGSGQGNTGELFF. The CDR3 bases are TGTGCCAGCAGCGGTTCAGGACAGGGAAACACCGGGGAGCTGTTTTTT.

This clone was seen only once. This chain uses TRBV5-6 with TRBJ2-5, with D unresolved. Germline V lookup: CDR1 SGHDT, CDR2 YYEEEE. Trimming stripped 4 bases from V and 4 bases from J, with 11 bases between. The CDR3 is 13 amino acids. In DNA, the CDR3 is TGTGCCAGCAGCCCTGGTAAGGGAGAGACCCAGTACTTC. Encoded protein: CASSPGKGETQYF. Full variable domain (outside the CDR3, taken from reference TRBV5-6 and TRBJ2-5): DAGVTQSPTHLIKTRGQQVTLRCSPKSGHDTVSWYQQALGQGPQFIFQYYEEEERQRGNFPDRFSGHQFPNYSSELNVNALLLGDSALYLCASSPGKGETQYFGPGTRLLVL.

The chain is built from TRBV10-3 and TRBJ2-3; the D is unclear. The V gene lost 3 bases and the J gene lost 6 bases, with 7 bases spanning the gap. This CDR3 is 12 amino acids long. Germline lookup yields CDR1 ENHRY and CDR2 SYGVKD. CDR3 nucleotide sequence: TGTGCCATCAGTGATCGTACCGATACGCAGTATTTT. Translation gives CAISDRTDTQYF.